This TCR beta chain comes out of a study of spatial heterogeneity in lung cancer. Ten or more counts support this clonotype. Its antigen is not known. This beta chain represents an off-target read in a library built for alpha chains; its size is of limited meaning. A distinct unique molecular identifier was carried by each TCR cDNA molecule. MiXCR was run by TCRdb on the 5' RACE reads, yielding one entry per CDR3 protein. Among some 6,900 distinct CDR3 sequences listed, around 12% were seen once. Broader study findings: One measure, the expanded intratumoral alpha and beta TCR count, tracked tumor mutation counts.

As for time point: sample taken at primary tumor resection. The 72 donors had untreated early-stage non-small cell lung cancer. Unsorted whole RNA of tumor, nontumor lung or frozen PBMC was sequenced. V was clipped by 0 bases and J by 2 bases; unmatched bases: 1. The germline V gene has CDR1 SEHNR and CDR2 FQNEAQ (reference sequence). CDR3 length: 16 amino acids. The specimen comprised lung tumor tissue, sampled at surgery. V is TRBV7-9 and J is TRBJ2-1, with 10 bases lining up with TRBD2. The clonotype originates from a male donor with early-stage non-small cell lung cancer. The CDR3 DNA is TGTGCCAGCAGCTTAGCCCTAGCGGGGGCCTACAATGAGCAGTTCTTC. It encodes CASSLALAGAYNEQFF.